This entry lists 6 T cell receptor beta chains sequenced from one sample in a study of CD8+ T cells in alopecia areata. Sample treatment: oral pan-JAK inhibitor, 5-10 mg twice daily. cDNA prepared by RNA extraction and subsequent reverse transcription served as the template for sequencing. Repertoires were generated with immunoSEQ multiplex PCR, while TCRdb's copy carries only in-frame clones and drops some. The sample carries 150,000 to 200,000 clones, less than 70% recorded once. The material was CD4+ T cells sorted from blood, obtained at week 4, from a patient treated with tofacitinib. The receptor source for this set is a human donor with alopecia areata.

This sequence joins TRBV10-2 and TRBJ2-7, with D possibly TRBD1 on 6 matching bases. The germline V and J ends were trimmed by 7 bases and 3 bases, with 13 bases remaining between them. The CDR3 extends over 13 amino acids. In germline, CDR1 is WSHSY, CDR2 SAAADI. The CDR3 reads CASTGTPVYEQYF. CDR3 nucleotide sequence: TGCGCCAGCACCGGGACACCCGTCTACGAGCAGTACTTC.

The chain couples TRBV25-1 to TRBJ2-5, with D tentatively TRBD1 or TRBD2 (5 bases each). CDR1 and CDR2 from the germline V gene are MGHDK and SYGVNS. Between the trimmed V and J ends, which lost 0 bases and 4 bases, there was a span of 9 bases. The CDR3 covers 14 residues. CDR3 loop: CASSEYAGTETQYF. DNA for the CDR3: TGTGCCAGCAGTGAATATGCAGGGACAGAGACCCAGTACTTC. Variable domain in full (rest from reference TRBV25-1 and TRBJ2-5): EADIYQTPRYLVIGTGKKITLECSQTMGHDKMYWYQQDPGMELHLIHYSYGVNSTEKGDLSSESTVSRIRTEHFPLTLESARPSHTSQYLCASSEYAGTETQYFGPGTRLLVL.

This clone came up a few times. The rearrangement joins TRBV29-1 to TRBJ1-6; 7 nucleotides align to TRBD1. Germline assignment: CDR1 SQVTM and CDR2 ANQGSEA. The length of the CDR3 is 16 residues. J gave up 7 bases and V 8 bases, and 17 bases lay outside the gene matches. This CDR3 reads CSPAPRQGPLNSPLHF. CDR3 DNA sequence: TGCAGCCCGGCTCCGCGACAGGGTCCCCTGAATTCACCCCTCCACTTT.

This chain uses TRBV7-3 with TRBJ2-3; TRBD2 matches at 7 bases. This CDR3 region has 15 residues. Germline V lookup: CDR1 SGHTA, CDR2 FQGTGA. Germline trimming cut 5 bases from V and 6 bases from J; bases unmatched to any gene: 11. For the CDR3, the DNA is TGTGCCAGCAGCCGGGGAGGGGTATTGGAGGATACGCAGTATTTT. Residues: CASSRGGVLEDTQYF.

The chain carries TRBV29-1 and TRBJ1-2, with D maybe TRBD1 (5 bases). This CDR3 spans 12 amino acids. Germline-derived CDR1 and CDR2 are SQVTM and ANQGSEA. Trimming removed 5 bases at V and 5 bases at J, with 12 bases between. This CDR3 is CSVWQGGYGYTF. The CDR3 bases are TGCAGCGTTTGGCAGGGAGGGTATGGCTACACCTTC.

This chain connects TRBV5-1 to TRBJ2-3; D gene unclear. V gave up 5 bases and J gave up 8 bases, with 9 bases separating them. This CDR3 has 11 amino acids. CDR1 is SGHRS, CDR2 YFSETQ, per germline. CDR3 amino acids: CASSGSFTQYF. CDR3 bases: TGCGCCAGCAGTGGTAGTTTTACGCAGTATTTT. Looking up the rest from reference TRBV5-1 and TRBJ2-3 gives the full variable domain: KAGVTQTPRYLIKTRGQQVTLSCSPISGHRSVSWYQQTPGQGLQFLFEYFSETQRNKGNFPGRFSGRQFSNSRSEMNVSTLELGDSALYLCASSGSFTQYFGPGTRLTVL.